This paragraph reports one T cell receptor (beta chain). Its cognate antigen has yet to be identified. A much larger clonotype is one base distant, so this may be a read error. No conserved phenylalanine or tryptophan is present at the end of the CDR3, so a read error is the likely explanation. For repertoire sequencing, TCR beta CDR3 regions were amplified from RNA transcripts. The first round was an RT-PCR using HTBI primers with the Qiagen OneStep RT-PCR kit, and this first round was followed by a second-round multiplex PCR, then size selection and purification. Sequencing of the libraries was carried out on an Illumina HiSeq2000 in paired-end mode with 100 bp reads. As for the original processing: SOAPnuke was used to process the reads, throwing out any read that had adapters, had uncalled bases, had a mean Phred below 15, or lacked an exact constant-primer or identifier match. COPE v1.2.5 was used to merge the high-quality paired reads. Each unique nucleotide sequence was defined as a clonotype, and clonotypes were aligned to IMGT TRB V, D and J references with MiTCR v1.1. Analysis was restricted to V-J combinations with a frequency above 0.0001, which covered 99% to 99.2% of repertoires. A TCR clonal expansion and chaos score per V-J combination was defined as the ratio of F50 clonal expansion to chaos observed in the TCRdist matrix. Welch's t-statistics and random forest were used to reduce the features to about 14 V-J combinations, which were then used as input to a naive Bayes classifier. The Morisita-Horn index was used to measure how similar the thyroid and blood repertoires were. TCRdb took the public reads, trimmed them with fastp at Q25, ran MiXCR for clone calling and kept in-frame beta chains. Entries that share a CDR3 protein sequence are merged under the most common genes and DNA. In this record, the V and J calls reflect TCRdb's handling and not the investigators' own analysis. The sample data list under 800,000 distinct CDR3 sequences, and approximately 22% of these were observed just once. The top ten hold roughly 6.9% of the sample.

The data originate from a study of Graves' ophthalmopathy and Graves' hyperthyroidism listed by TCRdb under 2018. Turning to the overall study: Peripheral blood was collected at initial diagnosis, before any treatment. TCR beta repertoire signatures were used to distinguish Graves' ophthalmopathy from Graves' hyperthyroidism and to predict progression to ophthalmopathy. In total, 135 blood samples were TCR-sequenced: approximately 42 ophthalmopathy, around 75 hyperthyroidism and roughly 17 hyperthyroidism-to-ophthalmopathy patients. To explore V-J signatures that separate ophthalmopathy from hyperthyroidism, a discovery set of about 96 patients was enrolled, consisting of approximately 44 with ophthalmopathy and fewer than 60 with stable hyperthyroidism. For independent validation, a separate cohort was made up of roughly 19 hyperthyroidism patients plus 17 patients who later progressed from hyperthyroidism to ophthalmopathy. In over 5 hyperthyroidism patients, the T-cell repertoires found in thyroid tissue were compared with those found in blood. Following sampling, methimazole starting at 30 mg daily was administered to hyperthyroidism patients, and high-dose intravenous methylprednisolone was administered to ophthalmopathy patients. For training and testing, the 110 or so patients in the discovery cohort were randomly divided in a 7:3 ratio.

Hyperthyroidism was considered stable if no progression to ophthalmopathy occurred within 18 months of follow-up. Hyperthyroidism patients were newly diagnosed, with disease duration under 2 months, and aged 18 to 65 years. Anyone with other autoimmune diseases, uncontrolled infections, pregnancy or lactation was excluded from the study. Clinical symptoms, serum thyroxine, TRAb, thyroid ultrasound and orbital computed tomography formed the basis of the diagnosis. Ficoll-Paque density gradient centrifugation was used to isolate PBMCs from about 10 ml of fresh peripheral blood. Total RNA was extracted with Trizol reagent and quality-checked on an Agilent 2100 Bioanalyzer. Taken from the germline V gene (reference sequence), the CDR1 and CDR2 loops are GTSNPN and SVGIG. Ends included, the CDR3 has 12 residues. The sequence is cut down to CDR3 DNA, 36 bases in frame from base 1. V gives up 3 bases and J gives up 11 bases, and the segment between their germline ends measures 16 bases.

Study-wide findings and limitations: In validation, the model predicted ophthalmopathy progression with about 64% sensitivity and roughly 72% specificity; roughly 11 predicted patients were CT-confirmed with GO in a median of around 6.5 months. In cross-validation, the 13-signature model distinguished ophthalmopathy from stable hyperthyroidism with about 87% sensitivity and about 81% specificity, and in the test set the corresponding values were roughly 80% and 76%. Most expanded thyroid clonotypes with a frequency above 0.001 also appeared in blood, which suggests that blood repertoires may reflect the immune response in the thyroid. No statistical method was used to set the sample size in advance, and the investigators knew which group each participant was assigned to.

This TCR was recovered from a woman aged 18-35 years with stable Graves' hyperthyroidism. Some clones in this sample may be carry-over from other donors' samples. Donor details come from another sample of the same person, matched by shared clones. The chain couples TRBV30 to TRBJ1-1; no D gene can be assigned with confidence. Specimen: peripheral blood. CDR3 sequence: CAWSDQQIWAFL. The DNA is as follows: TGTGCCTGGAGCGACCAGCAAATCTGGGCTTTCCTT.